The rows below give T cell receptor beta chains drawn from one sample of a study of CD8 T cells in ankylosing spondylitis. In TCRdb, the 5' RACE reads were re-called with MiXCR into one record per CDR3 protein. Of some 350,000 distinct CDR3 sequences listed, 14% to 15% are singletons. Sequenced material: blood, either unsorted or a sorted T cell fraction (not recorded which). The receptors shown here come from a male donor with ankylosing spondylitis or in good health (not recorded which). Both conserved end residues are part of each CDR3. Expanded clones are given a class, and other clones once, few, many or no size at all.

15	TRBV7-9	few	TRBJ2-3	CASSFGAGSTDTQYF
17	TRBV9	NA	TRBJ2-3	CASSGRTSGRATDTQYF
13	TRBV6-2/TRBV6-3	NA	TRBJ1-2	CASSYSVSYGYTF
15	TRBV7-8	NA	TRBJ1-6	CASSLNKGAGSPLHF
16	TRBV29-1	few	TRBJ2-3	CSVDLQGGTGTDTQYF
16	TRBV4-2	NA	TRBJ2-3	CASSQDQGVITDTQYF
13	TRBV12-3/TRBV12-4	many	TRBJ1-2	CATRRAGGHGYTF
15	TRBV3-1	NA	TRBJ2-7	CASSLSGGRAYEQYF
14	TRBV6-1	many	TRBJ2-2	CASSRYGLPGELFF
13	TRBV25-1	few	TRBJ2-5	CASSEYNQETQYF
16	TRBV6-1	few	TRBJ2-5	CASSEDEGVPRETQYF
15	TRBV3-1	few	TRBJ1-2	CASSQEAAIPYGYTF
12	TRBV10-3	few	TRBJ1-3	CAISTTGNTIYF
15	TRBV10-3	few	TRBJ2-3	CAISATTANTDTQYF
14	TRBV5-1	NA	TRBJ1-5	CASSLGTEVGPQHF
18	TRBV12-3/TRBV12-4	NA	TRBJ2-2	CACCLGGRRRPDTGELFF
14	TRBV20-1	once	TRBJ2-1	CSARDPRSGSEQFF
15	TRBV3-1	few	TRBJ2-2	CASSQPSYRHRALFF
16	TRBV29-1	NA	TRBJ2-7	CSVSSSPTGWTYEQYF
15	TRBV4-1	few	TRBJ1-1	CASSQDPSANTEAFF
14	TRBV12-3/TRBV12-4	many	TRBJ2-5	CASSQGTGPETQYF
15	TRBV5-1	NA	TRBJ2-4	CASSLAAGFRDIQYF
13	TRBV6-1	NA	TRBJ1-1	CASPDSLNTEAFF
16	TRBV20-1	NA	TRBJ2-3	CCAGSRGQGAKDTQYF
16	TRBV5-1	many	TRBJ1-3	CASSLGPIASGNTIYF
16	TRBV10-3	few	TRBJ2-1	CAISMRREGDHNEQFF
12	TRBV12-3/TRBV12-4	many	TRBJ1-6	CASRLTNSPLHF
14	TRBV10-3	few	TRBJ2-7	CAISAGTGSYEQYF
17	TRBV25-1	NA	TRBJ2-2	CASSPFPGTGRTGELFF
18	TRBV9	many	TRBJ2-2	CASSGGQGDPANTGELFF
15	TRBV4-1	NA	TRBJ1-5	CASSQDRASNQPQHF
16	TRBV6-1	NA	TRBJ2-5	CASSEALGTYQETQYF
14	TRBV3-1	once	TRBJ2-5	CASSLPEYQETQYF
13	TRBV15	many	TRBJ1-5	CATSTPEDQPQHF
12	TRBV12-3/TRBV12-4	NA	TRBJ1-2	CASSLDSSGYTF
14	TRBV6-1	NA	TRBJ1-1	CASSSVGGVRAAFF
14	TRBV7-9	NA	TRBJ1-2	CASSLGRAQDGYTF
15	TRBV7-8	NA	TRBJ2-3	CASSAGGGSTDTQYF
14	TRBV5-1	once	TRBJ1-1	CASSLMTGKAEAFF
14	TRBV29-1	few	TRBJ2-2	CSVPGTGVTGELFF
12	TRBV7-8	NA	TRBJ2-1	CASSRDSGEQFF
14	TRBV12-3/TRBV12-4	few	TRBJ1-2	CASSLGGWAYGYTF
15	TRBV19	NA	TRBJ1-5	CASSPSPRSNQPQHF
11	TRBV10-3	NA	TRBJ1-2	CAISEWDSYTF
9	TRBV6-2/TRBV6-3	few	TRBJ1-2	CALPLGYTF
15	TRBV4-1	few	TRBJ2-5	CASSQESRSQETQYF
12	TRBV6-6	few	TRBJ2-3	CASGDSTDTQYF
14	TRBV20-1	NA	TRBJ2-1	CSAEPGLSTREQFF
12	TRBV7-9	NA	TRBJ2-7	CASSQTSGEQYF
15	TRBV12-3/TRBV12-4	NA	TRBJ2-1	CASRRTSGGANEQFF
15	TRBV7-9	once	TRBJ1-1	CASSLQGAGSTEAFF
14	TRBV7-9	few	TRBJ1-4	CASSLRQGGEKLFF
13	TRBV5-6	few	TRBJ2-1	CASRGTGGDEQFF
12	TRBV29-1	NA	TRBJ1-1	CSVRGASTEAFF
13	TRBV5-1	NA	TRBJ2-2	CASSLWTEGELFF
14	TRBV15	NA	TRBJ2-7	CATSRDKGGYEQYF